These 16 T cell receptor beta chains came from one sample sequenced in a study of CXCR3-negative and CXCR3-positive naive CD8 T cells. With UMI labels, 5' RACE was used to prepare the TRB cDNA libraries. Using the 5' RACE reads, TCRdb records one entry per CDR3 protein without DNA. This sample carries over 100,000 distinct CDR3 sequences, with nearly 0.5% going to the ten biggest clones. The sequenced sample consisted of naive CXCR3- CD8+ T cells from blood. Subset defined: CD45RO-CCR7+CD27+CD95- naive CD8+ T cells lacking CXCR3 (TNR3-). These receptors were collected from a human donor in good health. Some clones in this sample may be carry-over from other donors' samples.

The chain employs TRBV29-1 and TRBJ2-1; no DNA is available, so the TRBD2 call from TCRdb remains unchecked. The CDR3 loop spans 16 amino acids. Germline V gene sequence: CDR1 SQVTM, CDR2 ANQGSEA. CDR3 region: CSVEDPPSGTYNEQFF.

V usage is TRBV9 and J usage is TRBJ2-1; TCRdb's D call of TRBD2 is untestable without DNA. CDR3 length: 12 residues. Germline V gene lookup returns CDR1 SGDLS and CDR2 YYNGEE. The CDR3 sequence: CASSPFGSEQFF.

The CDR3 spells CASSQEKGVGYGYTF. V gene TRBV4-2 combines with J gene TRBJ1-2; TCRdb's D call, TRBD1, is unchecked because there is no DNA. The length of the CDR3 is 15 residues. The germline CDR1 and CDR2 sequences are LGHNA and YNFKEQ.

The CDR3 here is CSVEAFRVRSGETQYF. V and J are TRBV29-1 and TRBJ2-5. This CDR3 comprises 16 residues. The germline V gene encodes CDR1 SQVTM and CDR2 ANQGSEA.

The chain has TRBV6-5 and TRBJ2-2. Germline V gene data show CDR1 as MNHEY and CDR2 as SVGAGI. The CDR3 is 16 amino acids. CDR3 residues: CASRLITNANTGELFF.

The chain links TRBV7-8 to TRBJ2-1; the D call of TRBD1 rests on TCRdb alone, since no DNA is present to check it. The CDR3 sequence is 15 residues long. From germline, CDR1 is SGHVS and CDR2 FQNEAQ. The CDR3 is CASSLLGPSTSEQFF.

V and J are TRBV7-8 and TRBJ2-7; without DNA, the TCRdb call of TRBD1 cannot be checked. This CDR3 has 14 residues. Germline V CDR1 and CDR2: SGHVS, FQNEAQ. This CDR3 reads CASSPSGGIYEQYF.

The chain combines TRBV4-1 with TRBJ1-2; the D gene TCRdb calls, TRBD1, cannot be checked with no DNA. The CDR3 runs to 14 residues. Germline loops: CDR1 MGHRA, CDR2 YSYEKL. The CDR3: CASSQGGGTYGYTF.

The V gene is TRBV28, the J gene TRBJ2-1. The CDR3 spans 11 residues. The germline CDR1 and CDR2 sequences are MDHEN and SYDVKM. CDR3 region: CASSGYNEQFF.

The chain carries TRBV12-3 or TRBV12-4 and TRBJ2-3; the TCRdb D gene call, TRBD2, has no DNA to confirm it. This CDR3 has 16 residues. CDR3 region: CASTHWSGRAADTQYF.

The chain links TRBV4-3 to TRBJ2-7; absent DNA, TCRdb's TRBD1 call cannot be checked. The germline gives CDR1 LGHNA, CDR2 YSLEER. This CDR3 comprises 19 residues. The CDR3 here is CASSQAPLLGTGKTYEQYF.

The V gene is TRBV12-3 or TRBV12-4, the J gene TRBJ2-1; TCRdb's D call of TRBD2 is untestable without DNA. The CDR3 runs to 20 residues. CDR3 protein: CASSFLTSGKKKRINNGQFF.

CDR3: CASSLPPTSGVHINEQYF. The chain has TRBV7-2 and TRBJ2-7; the TCRdb D gene call, TRBD1, has no DNA to confirm it. Germline lookup yields CDR1 SGHTA and CDR2 FQGNSA. The length of the CDR3 is 18 residues.

The chain couples TRBV28 to TRBJ2-3; TCRdb designates TRBD1, a call that cannot be tested without DNA. The CDR3 covers 15 residues. The V gene's germline CDR1 is MDHEN and CDR2 SYDVKM. The CDR3 protein is CASRAGTHSTDTQYF. The full variable domain, rest sourced from reference TRBV28 and TRBJ2-3, is DVKVTQSSRYLVKRTGEKVFLECVQDMDHENMFWYRQDPGLGLRLIYFSYDVKMKEKGDIPEGYSVSREKKERFSLILESASTNQTSMYLCASRAGTHSTDTQYFGPGTRLTVL.

J is TRBJ1-2 and V is TRBV4-1. There are 16 residues in the CDR3. CDR1 is MGHRA, CDR2 YSYEKL, per germline. The CDR3 sequence is CASSPMVSKANYGYTF.

V and J are TRBV6-2 or TRBV6-3 and TRBJ2-1; TCRdb calls TRBD1, which cannot be checked without DNA. Germline assignment: CDR1 MNHEY and CDR2 SVGEGT. The CDR3 runs to 15 residues. CDR3 amino acids: CASSRGQLSYNEQFF.